This TCR beta chain was captured by sequencing in a study of identical twins. This clonotype was detected only a few times. No antigen is known for it. The CDR3 totals 17 residues. From germline, CDR1 is MNHNS and CDR2 SASEGT. The trim removed 6 bases at V and 1 base at J, leaving 7 bases unmatched. MiXCR, applied by TCRdb to the 5' RACE reads, yields one record per CDR3 protein. The table lists about 890,000 distinct CDR3 sequences, 12% of them singletons. Points from the study as a whole: Modeled out-of-frame TCR alpha sharing in monozygotic twins fell below observed levels. Clonotypes of the beta chain that were abundant in cord blood carried fewer insertions (memory repertoires showed none).

In addition, the sample was reused for a study of yellow fever vaccine responses in identical twins.

The source of this sequence is a woman aged 18-29 years in good health. The chain uses TRBV6-1 and TRBJ2-6; 9 bases align to TRBD1. Sequenced input: PBMCs. The chain's CDR3 is CASSRGQGISGANVLTF. The CDR3 DNA follows: TGTGCCAGCAGCCGAGGACAGGGGATTTCTGGGGCCAACGTCCTGACTTTC.